The next 20 T cell receptor beta chains were all read from a single sample in a study of T cell repertoires in ileal Crohn's disease. This table comes from immunoSEQ multiplex PCR, and its TCRdb copy is limited to in-frame clones, with some not included. Seen here are around 6,000 clones, almost 85% observed once, and the top ten hold roughly 14%. Sample: ileal tissue. The receptors derive from an adult with Crohn's disease.

The V call is TRBV4-3, the J call TRBJ2-2; D remains ambiguous. With 1 base removed from V and 9 bases from J, the gap between germline ends came to 15 bases. Per germline, CDR1 LGHNA and CDR2 YSLEER. The CDR3 consists of 15 residues. The CDR3 nucleotides read TGCGCCAGCAGCCAAGCGCGCCAGACTCCGAGGGAGCTGTTTTTT. This encodes CASSQARQTPRELFF.

The V and J genes are TRBV7-6 and TRBJ1-1; D gene ambiguous. V was shortened by 5 bases and J by 2 bases, with 9 bases between the two germline ends. Germline CDR1 is SGHVS and CDR2 is FNYEAQ. The CDR3 is 13 amino acids. The CDR3 nucleotides are TGTGCCAGCAGCCCTAATGTTAACACTGAAGCTTTCTTT. Translating it yields CASSPNVNTEAFF.

This clone is labeled as large (0.1 to 1%). The rearrangement joins TRBV18 to TRBJ2-3; TRBD1 is a possible D gene (5 bases). This CDR3 is 14 amino acids long. Germline CDR1 and CDR2: KGHSH and LQKENI. Trimming left V 5 bases short and J 2 bases short, with 11 bases between. The CDR3 sequence: CASSKGITTDTQYF. In DNA, the CDR3 is TGTGCCAGCTCAAAGGGGATAACCACAGATACGCAGTATTTT.

A word on this clone: This sample includes further DNA sequences coding for the same CDR3. The J gene is TRBJ2-1, the V gene TRBV14; maybe TRBD1 (5 bases). The CDR3 contains 14 residues. V was clipped by 2 bases and J by 4 bases, with 9 bases between them. Per the germline V gene, CDR1 is SGHDN and CDR2 is FVKESK. The CDR3 DNA sequence: TGTGCCAGCAGCCAAAATAGGGGTTACAATGAGCAGTTCTTC. It is translated as CASSQNRGYNEQFF.

V gene TRBV7-9 combines with J gene TRBJ2-7; tentative D call: TRBD1 (5 bases). CDR1 is SEHNR and CDR2 is FQNEAQ in the germline V gene (reference sequence). The CDR3 is 17 residues long. V dropped 5 bases and J dropped 2 bases, with 22 bases sitting between them. For the CDR3, the DNA is TGTGCCAGCAGCGAGTTTAGGGGCCAAGGGGTGGCCTACGAGCAGTACTTC. Its protein is CASSEFRGQGVAYEQYF.

The chain recombines TRBV6-6 with TRBJ1-3, with unresolved D. Trimming took off 5 bases at V and 4 bases at J, with 15 bases between the two ends. The CDR3 loop spans 15 amino acids. Germline CDR1 is MNHNY and CDR2 is SVGAGI (reference sequence). DNA for the CDR3: TGTGCCAGCAGTACCGACCCCTCGGGGGGAAACACCATATATTTT. This gives the protein CASSTDPSGGNTIYF.

V usage is TRBV5-1 and J usage is TRBJ1-6, with TRBD1 matching over 10 bases. CDR1 SGHRS and CDR2 YFSETQ come from the germline V gene. V trimming: 0 bases; J trimming: 10 bases; junction bases outside the gene matches: 4. The CDR3 runs 15 residues. CDR3 sequence reads: CASSLEDRGRSPLHF. Written as DNA, the CDR3 is TGCGCCAGCAGCTTGGAAGACAGGGGGCGGTCACCCCTCCACTTT.

This clone was seen a single time. This chain joins TRBV28 and TRBJ1-4, with D possibly being TRBD1 (5 bases). The ends were cut back, 6 bases at V and 7 bases at J, with 21 bases in the middle. The CDR3 has 16 amino acids. Germline CDR1 is MDHEN and CDR2 is SYDVKM. Written as DNA, the CDR3 is TGTGCCAGCAGCACCGAAGTGGGGGGGTTCGGTGAAAAACTGTTTTTT. Translating it yields CASSTEVGGFGEKLFF. The variable domain in full, completed from reference TRBV28 and TRBJ1-4, reads DVKVTQSSRYLVKRTGEKVFLECVQDMDHENMFWYRQDPGLGLRLIYFSYDVKMKEKGDIPEGYSVSREKKERFSLILESASTNQTSMYLCASSTEVGGFGEKLFFGSGTQLSVL.

This clone was seen more than once but under ten times. The rearrangement links TRBV19 to TRBJ2-1; the match to TRBD2 covers 11 bases. The CDR3 length is 15 residues. Germline loops: CDR1 LNHDA, CDR2 SQIVND (reference sequence). Trimming at V came to 4 bases and at J to 6 bases, leaving 5 bases not matched to a gene. As DNA, the CDR3 is TGTGCCAGTAGTACTTATCTAGCGGGGGGCAATGAGCAGTTCTTC. It is translated as CASSTYLAGGNEQFF.

The chain uses TRBV18 and TRBJ1-5; D is perhaps TRBD1 (5 bases). V was trimmed by 0 bases and J by 6 bases, leaving 18 bases between them. The CDR3 length is 17 residues. Germline V CDR1 and CDR2: KGHSH, LQKENI. The CDR3 bases are TGTGCCAGCTCACCACCGCAGGGTGCAGGTGGTATTCAGCCCCAGCATTTT. Residues: CASSPPQGAGGIQPQHF.

This clone is termed large (0.1 to 1%). The rearrangement uses TRBV6-5 and TRBJ1-1; possible D gene TRBD1, 5 bases. In germline, CDR1 is MNHEY, CDR2 SVGAGI. Trimming pared 2 bases from V and 4 bases from J, leaving 8 bases between. The CDR3 sequence is 13 residues long. The CDR3 spells CASSYQGSTEAFF. CDR3 DNA sequence: TGTGCCAGCAGTTACCAGGGATCCACTGAAGCTTTCTTT.

The chain joins TRBV6-5 to TRBJ2-7; tentative D call: TRBD1 (5 bases). The CDR3 has 14 residues. V was trimmed by 0 bases and J by 6 bases, leaving 12 bases between them. Germline V gene lookup returns CDR1 MNHEY and CDR2 SVGAGI. The CDR3, as DNA: TGTGCCAGCAGTTACTCCCCAGGGAAACGCGAGCAGTACTTC. Amino acids: CASSYSPGKREQYF.

In this sample, this clone turned up once. The chain employs TRBV10-3 and TRBJ2-7; D is perhaps TRBD1 (5 bases). The V end was cut by 6 bases, the J end by 5 bases, with 23 bases between. The CDR3 sequence is 16 residues long. The germline V gene encodes CDR1 ENHRY and CDR2 SYGVKD. The CDR3: CAISPLETRKGNEQYF. CDR3 nucleotide sequence: TGTGCCATCAGCCCCCTTGAGACTCGGAAGGGGAACGAGCAGTACTTC.

J is TRBJ2-1 and V is TRBV5-6; TRBD2 agrees at 12 bases. The J segment lost 7 bases and the V segment lost 4 bases, leaving 9 bases of the junction unmatched. CDR3 length: 16 residues. Germline V gives CDR1 SGHDT, CDR2 YYEEEE. DNA of the CDR3: TGTGCCAGCAGCCAGACTAGCGGGAGTGCGATAAATGAGCAGTTCTTC. Translated, it gives CASSQTSGSAINEQFF. Combining the CDR3 with reference TRBV5-6 and TRBJ2-1 gives the whole variable domain DAGVTQSPTHLIKTRGQQVTLRCSPKSGHDTVSWYQQALGQGPQFIFQYYEEEERQRGNFPDRFSGHQFPNYSSELNVNALLLGDSALYLCASSQTSGSAINEQFFGPGTRLTVL.

The rearrangement uses TRBV14 and TRBJ2-7; no clear D. The ends were cut back, 1 base at V and 2 bases at J, with 15 bases in the middle. The CDR3 consists of 16 residues. Germline V gene lookup returns CDR1 SGHDN and CDR2 FVKESK. The CDR3 region is CASSQGPLQNPYEQYF. The CDR3 coding sequence is TGTGCCAGCAGCCAAGGTCCATTACAGAATCCCTACGAGCAGTACTTC. Using reference TRBV14 and TRBJ2-7 for the parts outside the CDR3, the full variable domain is EAGVTQFPSHSVIEKGQTVTLRCDPISGHDNLYWYRRVMGKEIKFLLHFVKESKQDESGMPNNRFLAERTGGTYSTLKVQPAELEDSGVYFCASSQGPLQNPYEQYFGPGTRLTVT.

The chain uses TRBV5-5 and TRBJ2-2; 8 positions agree with TRBD2. The germline CDR1 and CDR2 sequences are SGHKS and YYEKEE (reference sequence). CDR3 length: 15 residues. V shed 8 bases, J shed 2 bases, and the junction held 8 bases outside the gene matches. The CDR3 loop is CASQAGGSNTGELFF. Here the CDR3 DNA reads TGTGCCAGTCAGGCGGGAGGCAGCAACACCGGGGAGCTGTTTTTT.

The rearrangement uses TRBV6-5 and TRBJ2-7; 10 positions match TRBD2. The CDR3 length is 15 residues. Germline loops: CDR1 MNHEY, CDR2 SVGAGI. The trim removed 7 bases at V and 0 bases at J, leaving 6 bases unmatched. CDR3 residues: CASTGWTSGSYEQYF. The CDR3 nucleotides are TGTGCCAGCACCGGCTGGACTAGCGGCTCCTACGAGCAGTACTTC.

The rearrangement joins TRBV13 to TRBJ2-7; D call uncertain. The CDR3 is made up of 16 amino acids. V was clipped by 0 bases and J by 3 bases, with 15 bases between them. Germline CDR1 is PRHDT and CDR2 is FYEKMQ (reference sequence). CDR3 protein: CASSLGGGLSGYEQYF. The DNA of the CDR3 is TGTGCCAGCAGCTTAGGCGGTGGTTTATCGGGCTACGAGCAGTACTTC.

V and J are TRBV5-8 and TRBJ1-2, with D tentatively TRBD1 (6 bases). V lost 0 bases, J lost 2 bases, and 11 bases lay in between. This CDR3 comprises 15 residues. Germline V CDR1 and CDR2: SGHTS, YDEGEE. The CDR3 DNA reads as TGTGCCAGCAGCTTGGATGACAGGTGGAACTATGGCTACACCTTC. This codes for CASSLDDRWNYGYTF.

The chain employs TRBV11-3 and TRBJ1-1; 8 nucleotides line up with TRBD1. Looked up from germline, CDR1 is SGHNT and CDR2 is YENEEA. V was pared by 2 bases and J by 5 bases, with 4 bases of the junction left unmatched. This CDR3 has 14 amino acids. The CDR3 sequence: CASSLNRGSTEAFF. In nucleotides, the CDR3 is TGTGCCAGCAGCTTAAACAGGGGGAGTACTGAAGCTTTCTTT.